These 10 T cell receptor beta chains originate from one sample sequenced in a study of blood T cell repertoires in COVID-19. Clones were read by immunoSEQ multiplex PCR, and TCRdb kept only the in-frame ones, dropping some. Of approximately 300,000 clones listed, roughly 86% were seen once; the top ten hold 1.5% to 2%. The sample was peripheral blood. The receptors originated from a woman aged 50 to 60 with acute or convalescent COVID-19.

CDR3 sequence (DNA): TGCGCCAGCAGCTTGGCTACAGGATATAACTATGGCTACACCTTC. It specifies CASSLATGYNYGYTF. The chain joins TRBV5-1 to TRBJ1-2; D is perhaps TRBD1 (5 bases). This CDR3 comprises 15 residues. V was clipped by 0 bases and J by 1 base, with 10 bases between them. CDR1 and CDR2 from the germline V gene are SGHRS and YFSETQ.

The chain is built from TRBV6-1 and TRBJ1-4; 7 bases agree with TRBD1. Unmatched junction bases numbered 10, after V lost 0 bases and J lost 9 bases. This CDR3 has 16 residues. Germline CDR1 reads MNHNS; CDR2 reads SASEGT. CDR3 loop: CASSEAPRYRGKKLFF. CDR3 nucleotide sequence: TGTGCCAGCAGTGAAGCGCCCAGGTACAGGGGTAAAAAACTGTTTTTT.

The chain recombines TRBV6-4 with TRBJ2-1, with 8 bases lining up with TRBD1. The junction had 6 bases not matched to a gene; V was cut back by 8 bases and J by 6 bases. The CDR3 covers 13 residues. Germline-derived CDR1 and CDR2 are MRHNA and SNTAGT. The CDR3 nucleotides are TGTGCCAGCGGGCAGGGGGCCGTCAATGAGCAGTTCTTC. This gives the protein CASGQGAVNEQFF.

The CDR3 DNA reads as TGTGCCAGCAGGACTAGCGATCACAATGAGCAGTTCTTC. The encoded protein is CASRTSDHNEQFF. V is TRBV25-1 and J is TRBJ2-1, with 8 bases fitting TRBD2. The trim removed 6 bases at V and 5 bases at J, leaving 3 bases unmatched. CDR1 is MGHDK and CDR2 is SYGVNS in the germline V gene. CDR3 length: 13 residues.

Here the CDR3 DNA reads TGTGCCAGCAGGGCTACCGGGACTCCTCAAGAGACCCAGTACTTC. The encoded protein is CASRATGTPQETQYF. The chain has TRBV2 and TRBJ2-5; a possible D gene is TRBD2 (6 bases). This CDR3 spans 15 amino acids. V shed 6 bases and J shed 2 bases, with 16 bases lying between them. Germline V gives CDR1 SNHLY, CDR2 FYNNEI.

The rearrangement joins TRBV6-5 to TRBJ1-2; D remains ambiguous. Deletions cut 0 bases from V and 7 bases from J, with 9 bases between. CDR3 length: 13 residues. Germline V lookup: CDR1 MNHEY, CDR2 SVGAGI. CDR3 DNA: TGTGCCAGCAGTTACTCGATGAGCCTTGGCTACACCTTC. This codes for CASSYSMSLGYTF.

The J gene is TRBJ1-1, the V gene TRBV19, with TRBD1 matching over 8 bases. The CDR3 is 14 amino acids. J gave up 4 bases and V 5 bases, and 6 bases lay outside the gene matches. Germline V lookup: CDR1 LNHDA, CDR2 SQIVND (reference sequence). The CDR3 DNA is TGTGCCAGTAGTTTATCAGGGGGCGGCACTGAAGCTTTCTTT. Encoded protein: CASSLSGGGTEAFF.

This CDR3 reads CASSLFPGTGDYEQYF. In nucleotides, the CDR3 is TGTGCCAGCAGTTTATTCCCCGGGACAGGGGACTACGAGCAGTACTTC. V gene TRBV27 combines with J gene TRBJ2-7, with TRBD1 matching 10 bases. V was clipped by 1 base and J by 3 bases; unmatched bases: 6. This CDR3 region has 16 residues. Germline values: CDR1 MNHEY, CDR2 SMNVEV (reference sequence).

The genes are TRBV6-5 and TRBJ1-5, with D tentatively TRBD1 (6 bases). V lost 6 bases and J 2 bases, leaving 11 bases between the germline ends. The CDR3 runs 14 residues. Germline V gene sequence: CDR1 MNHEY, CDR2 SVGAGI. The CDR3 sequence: CASSFGTRNQPQHF. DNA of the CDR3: TGTGCCAGCAGCTTCGGGACACGCAATCAGCCCCAGCATTTT.

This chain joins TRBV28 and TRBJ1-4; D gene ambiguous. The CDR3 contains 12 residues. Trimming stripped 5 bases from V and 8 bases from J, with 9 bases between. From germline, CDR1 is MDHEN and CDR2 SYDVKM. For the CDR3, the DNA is TGTGCCAGCAGTCCCCAAGAGGAAAAACTGTTTTTT. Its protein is CASSPQEEKLFF.